Listed below are T cell receptor beta chains from one sample, sequenced in a study of beta chain features in type 1 diabetes. The protocol was immunoSEQ multiplex PCR, while the TCRdb copy is restricted to in-frame clones and leaves out a portion. Found here are 350,000 or so clones, 20% of them singletons; the top ten hold under 0.055%. Sequencing was carried out using naive CD4+ T cells from blood. These receptors all come from a woman between 18 and 30 years old in good health. Both conserved end residues are part of each CDR3. A D gene is named only where the DNA matches it firmly. Clone size is given for some rows only: seen once, a few or many times, or a class if the clone is expanded.

j_call d_call clone_size v_call cdr3_nt cdr3_aa
TRBJ1-2 - - TRBV29-1 TGCAGCGTTGAAGTAGTGAGTAACTATGGCTACACCTTC CSVEVVSNYGYTF
TRBJ1-1 - few TRBV4-1 TGCGCCAGCAGCAACCCAATCAGGTCGAACACTGAAGCTTTCTTT CASSNPIRSNTEAFF
TRBJ2-3 - - TRBV6-1 TGTGCCAGCAGTGAAGGGCATAGCACAGATACGCAGTATTTT CASSEGHSTDTQYF
TRBJ2-7 TRBD2 - TRBV6-6 TGTGCCAGCACCTCGGGGGGTAGCGACCACGAGCAGTACTTC CASTSGGSDHEQYF
TRBJ2-1 TRBD2 - TRBV18 TGTGCCAGCTCACCACTAGCGGGGGGCGCCGAGCAGTTCTTC CASSPLAGGAEQFF
TRBJ1-2 - - TRBV9 TGTGCCAGCAGCGACCCAGGGGCTCGTGACTATGGCTACACCTTC CASSDPGARDYGYTF
TRBJ2-6 TRBD2 few TRBV29-1 TGCAGCGTTTCGGGACTAGCGGGCTCTGGGGCCAACGTCCTGACTTTC CSVSGLAGSGANVLTF
TRBJ1-6 - - TRBV5-1 TGCGCCAGCAGGTTGGGGCTGTATAATTCACCCCTCCACTTT CASRLGLYNSPLHF
TRBJ2-7 TRBD2 few TRBV27 TGTGCCAGCAGCCTAGCGGGGAACTCCTACGAGCAGTACTTC CASSLAGNSYEQYF
TRBJ1-5 - - TRBV29-1 TGCAGCGTTGAAGGGCAGGGTGGTCAGCCCCAGCATTTT CSVEGQGGQPQHF
TRBJ1-5 - - TRBV19 TGTGCCAGTAGTATCTGGACTTTCCGTAGCAATCAGCCCCAGCATTTT CASSIWTFRSNQPQHF
TRBJ2-3 TRBD2 - TRBV5-1 TGCGCCAGCAGCTTGGAACTAGCGGGGGGCACAGATACGCAGTATTTT CASSLELAGGTDTQYF
TRBJ2-1 - - TRBV15 TGTGCCACCAGCAGATCTACTGACTTCTCCTACAATGAGCAGTTCTTC CATSRSTDFSYNEQFF
TRBJ1-1 - - TRBV18 TGTGCCAGCTCACCAAGTTTAGGGGGGGACACTGAAGCTTTCTTT CASSPSLGGDTEAFF
TRBJ2-7 TRBD2 few TRBV5-1 TGCGCCAGCAGCTTGGATACTAGCGGGATCTACGAGCAGTACTTC CASSLDTSGIYEQYF
TRBJ2-1 TRBD2 - TRBV5-1 TGCGCCAGCAGCTTGGGATTCAGCGGGGGGGCTGATGAGCAGTTCTTC CASSLGFSGGADEQFF
TRBJ2-7 TRBD2 few TRBV30 TGTGCCTGGATCCCCGGGGGGTCCACCTACGAGCAGTACTTC CAWIPGGSTYEQYF
TRBJ2-4 - few TRBV4-1 TGCGCCAGCAGCCGGAGCGGGACAGGAGGAAACATTCAGTACTTC CASSRSGTGGNIQYF
TRBJ2-4 - few TRBV7-8 TGTGCCAGCAGCCGAGATGCCCTAGCCAAAAACATTCAGTACTTC CASSRDALAKNIQYF
TRBJ1-2 - - TRBV7-2 TGTGCCAGCAGCCTACGGGGGGGAGGCAGCTATGGCTACACCTTC CASSLRGGGSYGYTF
TRBJ2-3 - few TRBV29-1 TGCAGCGTGGTACAGGGATTGGGGAATACGCAGTATTTT CSVVQGLGNTQYF
TRBJ2-3 - few TRBV29-1 TGCAGCGTTGGACCCTCGAATGCAGGGGGCACAGATACGCAGTATTTT CSVGPSNAGGTDTQYF
TRBJ1-2 TRBD1 few TRBV19 TGTGCCAGTAGTGCTGGGACAGCCGGCTATGGCTACACCTTC CASSAGTAGYGYTF
TRBJ2-1 TRBD2 - TRBV4-1 TGCGCCAGCAGCCAAGGAAGGTTAGGACTAGCGGGAGTGGGTGAGCAGTTCTTC CASSQGRLGLAGVGEQFF
TRBJ2-2 TRBD2 few TRBV7-2 TGTGCCAGCAGCTTAGTACTAGCGGGTGACACCGGGGAGCTGTTTTTT CASSLVLAGDTGELFF
TRBJ2-3 - few TRBV19 TGTGCCAGTAGCCGAGAGGGGGCAGATACGCAGTATTTT CASSREGADTQYF
TRBJ1-2 TRBD1 few TRBV5-1 TGCGCCAGCAGCTTGCGACAGGGGGATGGCTACACCTTC CASSLRQGDGYTF
TRBJ2-5 - - TRBV2 TGTGCCAGCAGTGTTGAGGAGACCCAGTACTTC CASSVEETQYF
TRBJ2-1 TRBD2 few TRBV18 TGTGCCAGCTCACCACGGGAGGGGGAGCAGTTCTTC CASSPREGEQFF
TRBJ2-3 - - TRBV6-1 TGTGCCAGCAGACCGGACATCAGCACAGATACGCAGTATTTT CASRPDISTDTQYF
TRBJ1-2 - few TRBV30 TGTGCCTGGAGTATTCTGAGCTATGGCTACACCTTC CAWSILSYGYTF
TRBJ2-7 TRBD1 - TRBV7-3 TGTGCCAGCAGCACCGGACAGGGACGCTGGGAGCAGTACTTC CASSTGQGRWEQYF
TRBJ2-7 TRBD1 - TRBV5-5 TGTGCCAGCAGCTTGGGTCCGGCGACAGGGGTGAACGAGCAGTACTTC CASSLGPATGVNEQYF
TRBJ2-6 - few TRBV29-1 TGCAGCGTTGAGCAGGGGAGTGGGGCCAACGTCCTGACTTTC CSVEQGSGANVLTF
TRBJ1-1 TRBD1 few TRBV5-4 TGTGCCAGCAGCTTCGGGACAGTCCCTGAAGCTTTCTTT CASSFGTVPEAFF
TRBJ2-5 - once TRBV5-4 TGTGCCAGCAGCTTGAAGAGTTTCGAAGAGACCCAGTACTTC CASSLKSFEETQYF
TRBJ1-2 TRBD1 - TRBV6-1 TGTGCCAGCAGTCGGGACAGGAACTATGGCTACACCTTC CASSRDRNYGYTF
TRBJ2-3 - few TRBV7-8 TGTGCCAGCAGCCTTTGGGTACAGCTGTCAGATACGCAGTATTTT CASSLWVQLSDTQYF
TRBJ2-4 TRBD1 few TRBV2 TGTGCCAGCCTACCGGGACAGATAGCCAAAAACATTCAGTACTTC CASLPGQIAKNIQYF